The rows below give T cell receptor beta chains drawn from one sample of a study of blood T cell repertoires in COVID-19. Profiled with immunoSEQ multiplex PCR; TCRdb holds only in-frame clones, not every one. The table shows fewer than 250,000 clones, with under 80% occurring only once. Material for sequencing was peripheral blood. All receptors derive from a woman aged 45-65 years with acute or convalescent COVID-19. The CDR3 runs from the conserved cysteine through the conserved F or W. D genes are given only for firm matches. The size entry is marked missing in some rows and otherwise reads once, few, many or a size class.

V gene	J gene	D gene	clone size	CDR3 DNA	CDR3 protein
TRBV27	TRBJ2-7	TRBD2	-	TGTGCCAGCAGTTTACTTTTAGCGGGAGAGCCCTACGAGCAGTACTTC	CASSLLLAGEPYEQYF
TRBV6-5	TRBJ2-7	TRBD2	-	TGTGCCAGCAGTAGTAGCGGGAGGGCCTACGAGCAGTACTTC	CASSSSGRAYEQYF
TRBV18	TRBJ1-4	TRBD1	-	TGTGCCAGCTCACGACAGGGCGAAAAACTGTTTTTT	CASSRQGEKLFF
TRBV6-5	TRBJ1-3	-	once	TGTGCCAGCACCCCCGGCTCTGGAAACACCATATATTTT	CASTPGSGNTIYF
TRBV6-5	TRBJ1-2	-	-	TGTGCCAGCAGTTTGACAAGATCTGGTGGCTACACCTTC	CASSLTRSGGYTF
TRBV10-3	TRBJ2-5	-	-	TGTGCCATCAAGGGACACCTCCAAGAGACCCAGTACTTC	CAIKGHLQETQYF
TRBV2	TRBJ1-2	-	-	TGTGCCAGCCATCGGCCGGGGGAGGAGTATGGCTACACCTTC	CASHRPGEEYGYTF
TRBV28	TRBJ2-2	-	few	TGTGCCAGCCGGATAGGGGGCACCGGGGAGCTGTTTTTT	CASRIGGTGELFF
TRBV28	TRBJ2-2	-	-	TGTGCCAGCAGTTTATCCCTAACTCGGGCCGGGGAGCTGTTTTTT	CASSLSLTRAGELFF
TRBV29-1	TRBJ1-1	-	-	TGCAGCGTCGACGACTGGAGGAGCACTGAAGCTTTCTTT	CSVDDWRSTEAFF